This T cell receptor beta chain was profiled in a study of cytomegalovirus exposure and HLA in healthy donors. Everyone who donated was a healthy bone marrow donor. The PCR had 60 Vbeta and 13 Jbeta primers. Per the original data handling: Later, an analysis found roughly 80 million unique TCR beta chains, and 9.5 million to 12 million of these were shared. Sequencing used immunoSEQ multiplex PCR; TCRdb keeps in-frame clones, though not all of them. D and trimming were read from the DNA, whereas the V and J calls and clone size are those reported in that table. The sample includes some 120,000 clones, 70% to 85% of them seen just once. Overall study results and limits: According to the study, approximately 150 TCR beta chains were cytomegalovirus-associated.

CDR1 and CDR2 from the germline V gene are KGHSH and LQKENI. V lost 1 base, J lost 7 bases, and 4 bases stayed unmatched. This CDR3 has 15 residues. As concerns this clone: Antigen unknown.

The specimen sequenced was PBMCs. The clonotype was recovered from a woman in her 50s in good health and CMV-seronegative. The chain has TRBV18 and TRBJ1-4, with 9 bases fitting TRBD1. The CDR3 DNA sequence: TGTGCCAGCTCACCACGACAGGGGGAGACTGAAAAACTGTTTTTT. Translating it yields CASSPRQGETEKLFF.